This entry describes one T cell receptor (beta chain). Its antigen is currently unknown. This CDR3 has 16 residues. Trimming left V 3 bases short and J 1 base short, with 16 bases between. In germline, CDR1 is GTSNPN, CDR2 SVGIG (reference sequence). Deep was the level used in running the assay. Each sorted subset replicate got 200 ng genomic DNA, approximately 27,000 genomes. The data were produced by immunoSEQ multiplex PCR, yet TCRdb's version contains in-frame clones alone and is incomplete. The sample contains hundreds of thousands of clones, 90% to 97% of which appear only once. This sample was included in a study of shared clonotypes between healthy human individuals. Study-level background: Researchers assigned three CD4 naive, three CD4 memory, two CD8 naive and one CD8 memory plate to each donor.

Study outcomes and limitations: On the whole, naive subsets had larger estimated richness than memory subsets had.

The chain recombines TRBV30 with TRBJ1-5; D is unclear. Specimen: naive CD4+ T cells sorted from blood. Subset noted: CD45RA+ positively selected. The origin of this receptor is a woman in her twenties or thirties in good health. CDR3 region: CAWSPLGGGSNQPQHF. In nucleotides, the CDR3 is TGTGCCTGGAGCCCTTTAGGCGGAGGGAGCAATCAGCCCCAGCATTTT.